A selection of T cell receptor beta chains follows, all from one sample in a study of primary melanoma T cells and metastatic recurrence. Here immunoSEQ multiplex PCR was the method, and the copy in TCRdb shows in-frame clones only, minus some. The sample holds under 3,500 clones, around 80% seen once. The sample taken for sequencing was melanoma tumor tissue. These TCRs come from a human donor with melanoma. CDR3s include the opening cysteine and the closing phenylalanine or tryptophan. The order of the fields is clone size, J gene, D gene, V gene, CDR3 protein, CDR3 DNA. D genes are given only for firm matches. Clone sizes are given selectively: once, few, many, or a class where the clone is expanded.

- TRBJ2-5 TRBD1 TRBV6-8 CATQGDSQETQYF TGTGCCACCCAAGGGGACAGTCAAGAGACCCAGTACTTC
- TRBJ1-1 TRBD1 TRBV11-3 CASSTLPGTADGGWPTEAFF TGTGCCAGCAGCACTCTTCCCGGGACAGCGGATGGGGGCTGGCCCACTGAAGCTTTCTTT
- TRBJ2-3 TRBD2 TRBV29-1 CSVEVLAGGLETQYF TGCAGCGTTGAGGTTCTAGCGGGGGGGCTAGAGACGCAGTATTTT
- TRBJ2-3 TRBD2 TRBV6-8 CASSLAGGRTDTQYF TGTGCCAGCAGCCTAGCGGGGGGACGGACAGATACGCAGTATTTT
- TRBJ1-2 TRBD1 TRBV18 CASRAGGRYGYTF TGTGCCAGCCGGGCAGGGGGACGCTATGGCTACACCTTC
- TRBJ1-1 - TRBV6-8 CASSESTGLPEAFF TGTGCCAGCAGTGAGTCGACAGGTCTCCCTGAAGCTTTCTTT
few TRBJ1-1 - TRBV6-8 CASSYSHTLNTEAFF TGTGCCAGCAGTTACTCACACACCTTGAACACTGAAGCTTTCTTT
- TRBJ2-7 TRBD2 TRBV30 CAWRVGRVLYSEQYF TGTGCCTGGAGGGTAGGGAGGGTTTTGTATAGCGAGCAGTACTTC
- TRBJ2-3 - TRBV6-8 CASIPPGSTDTQYF TGTGCCAGTATTCCCCCCGGGTCCACAGATACGCAGTATTTT
once TRBJ1-2 - TRBV18 CASSPRQVNYGYTF TGTGCCAGCTCACCACGACAGGTCAACTATGGCTACACCTTC
- TRBJ1-5 - TRBV19 CASSLDVNQPQHF TGTGCCAGTAGTTTGGATGTCAATCAGCCCCAGCATTTT
- TRBJ2-5 TRBD2 TRBV25-1 CASSAPVGRALETQYF TGTGCCAGCAGTGCCCCCGTCGGGAGGGCCCTCGAGACCCAGTACTTC
- TRBJ2-1 - TRBV4-1 CASSAHYNEQFF TGCGCCAGCAGCGCACACTACAATGAGCAGTTCTTC
- TRBJ2-5 - TRBV18 CASSPWQVQETQYF TGTGCCAGCTCACCCTGGCAGGTCCAGGAGACCCAGTACTTC
- TRBJ2-7 - TRBV7-6 CASSFSRTESEQYF TGTGCCAGCAGCTTTAGCAGGACAGAAAGCGAGCAGTACTTC
- TRBJ1-2 - TRBV6-8 CASSSEGYGYTF TGTGCCAGCAGTTCTGAGGGGTATGGCTACACCTTC
- TRBJ1-4 - TRBV18 CASSPRGNEKLFF TGTGCCAGCTCACCCCGGGGTAATGAAAAACTGTTTTTT
- TRBJ1-1 - TRBV7-1 CASSLRGFFGPEQAFF TGTGCCAGCAGCTTAAGGGGTTTTTTCGGCCCAGAACAAGCTTTCTTT
- TRBJ1-2 - TRBV11-3 CASSLEARDYGYTF TGTGCCAGCAGCTTAGAGGCCAGGGACTATGGCTACACCTTC
- TRBJ2-5 TRBD1 TRBV18 CASSPPDRGIETQYF TGTGCCAGCTCACCACCGGACAGGGGGATAGAGACCCAGTACTTC
once TRBJ2-5 TRBD1 TRBV6-8 CASSYRTGAQETQYF TGTGCCAGCAGTTACCGGACAGGTGCCCAAGAGACCCAGTACTTC
- TRBJ2-1 TRBD2 TRBV6-8 CAISGLAGVGEQFF TGTGCCATCAGTGGGCTAGCGGGGGTGGGTGAGCAGTTCTTC
- TRBJ1-2 - TRBV19 CASSIFGSRDYGYTF TGTGCCAGTAGTATATTTGGGTCCCGGGACTATGGCTACACCTTC
- TRBJ2-7 TRBD2 TRBV9 CASKGLAGASSYEQYF TGTGCCAGCAAGGGACTAGCGGGGGCGAGCTCCTACGAGCAGTACTTC
- TRBJ2-7 TRBD1 TRBV19 CASSIVGTGSYEQYF TGTGCCAGTAGTATAGTAGGGACAGGGTCCTACGAGCAGTACTTC
- TRBJ2-2 TRBD2 TRBV23-1 CASSQDTSGAFGELFF TGCGCCAGCAGCCAAGATACTAGCGGTGCATTCGGGGAGCTGTTTTTT
- TRBJ1-1 - TRBV5-1 CASSLVLGFRGTEAFF TGCGCCAGCAGCTTGGTCCTAGGTTTTCGGGGTACTGAAGCTTTCTTT
- TRBJ2-1 TRBD2 TRBV18 CASSPWTGGRFNEQFF TGTGCCAGCTCACCATGGACGGGGGGGAGGTTCAATGAGCAGTTCTTC
- TRBJ1-5 TRBD1 TRBV11-3 CASSFRGQGDQPQHF TGTGCCAGCAGCTTTCGGGGACAGGGTGATCAGCCCCAGCATTTT
- TRBJ2-1 - TRBV18 CASSSTLGEQFF TGTGCCAGCTCATCAACTCTAGGTGAGCAGTTCTTC
- TRBJ2-5 - TRBV18 CASSRDQETQYF TGTGCCAGCTCACGCGACCAAGAGACCCAGTACTTC
- TRBJ2-3 TRBD2 TRBV29-1 CSVEGRGGTDTQYF TGCAGCGTTGAAGGGCGGGGGGGAACAGATACGCAGTATTTT
once TRBJ2-7 TRBD2 TRBV11-3 CASSSRRTSASEQYF TGTGCCAGCAGCTCTCGCCGGACTAGCGCTAGCGAGCAGTACTTC
- TRBJ2-3 TRBD1 TRBV11-3 CASSQNRGPSDTQYF TGTGCCAGCAGCCAAAACAGGGGGCCCTCCGATACGCAGTATTTT
- TRBJ2-2 TRBD2 TRBV6-8 CASSYLAGGEGELFF TGTGCCAGCAGTTACTTGGCGGGAGGGGAGGGGGAGCTGTTTTTT
- TRBJ2-5 TRBD1 TRBV11-3 CASSPSGTGGETQYF TGTGCCAGCAGCCCCTCCGGGACAGGGGGAGAGACCCAGTACTTC
- TRBJ2-7 - TRBV19 CASSSRRAAREQYF TGTGCCAGTAGCTCCCGCAGGGCGGCGAGAGAGCAGTACTTC
- TRBJ2-7 - TRBV6-8 CASKGPRTAYEQYF TGTGCCAGCAAGGGGCCCCGGACAGCCTACGAGCAGTACTTC
- TRBJ2-5 TRBD2 TRBV6-8 CASSPTRWSSGKETQYF TGTGCCAGCAGCCCCACAAGGTGGTCTAGCGGGAAAGAGACCCAGTACTTC
- TRBJ1-6 - TRBV6-8 CATNPQGPRDNSPLHF TGTGCCACCAATCCTCAAGGGCCCAGGGATAATTCACCCCTCCACTTT
- TRBJ1-1 - TRBV28 CASSTAKISRGTTEAFF TGTGCCAGCAGTACCGCAAAGATAAGCCGGGGGACCACTGAAGCTTTCTTT
- TRBJ1-5 - TRBV11-3 CASSTYGDLRDQPQHF TGTGCCAGCAGCACCTATGGGGATTTAAGGGACCAGCCCCAGCATTTT
- TRBJ2-7 TRBD1 TRBV11-3 CASSSPDRVLRGYEQYF TGTGCCAGCAGCTCGCCCGACAGGGTACTTCGAGGCTACGAGCAGTACTTC
once TRBJ1-1 - TRBV19 CASRRTGDTEAFF TGTGCCAGTCGAAGGACGGGGGACACTGAAGCTTTCTTT
- TRBJ1-1 - TRBV6-8 CASSYGGGHSNTEAFF TGTGCCAGCAGTTACGGCGGCGGACACTCGAACACTGAAGCTTTCTTT
once TRBJ2-1 TRBD2 TRBV18 CASSPSGVYNEQFF TGTGCCAGCTCACCTAGCGGGGTATACAATGAGCAGTTCTTC
- TRBJ2-3 - TRBV6-8 CASSQGGFSTDTQYF TGTGCCAGCAGCCAAGGGGGTTTTAGCACAGATACGCAGTATTTT
- TRBJ2-7 - TRBV4-2 CASSLWQGGSRDEQYF TGTGCCAGCAGCCTATGGCAGGGGGGGAGCCGAGACGAGCAGTACTTC
- TRBJ1-6 - TRBV11-3 CASSLLSYGFSPLHF TGTGCCAGCAGCTTATTGTCTTACGGATTTTCACCCCTCCACTTT
once TRBJ2-1 - TRBV6-8 CASSYVLGAGTYNEQFF TGTGCCAGCAGTTACGTCCTCGGGGCGGGGACCTACAATGAGCAGTTCTTC
large TRBJ2-2 - TRBV11-3 CASSLGWGFYGELFF TGTGCCAGCAGCTTAGGGTGGGGGTTCTACGGGGAGCTGTTTTTT
- TRBJ1-5 - TRBV7-7 CASSLELTNNQPQHF TGTGCCAGCAGCTTAGAGTTGACTAACAATCAGCCCCAGCATTTT
- TRBJ2-3 - TRBV23-1 CASSQETGDTQYF TGCGCCAGCAGCCAAGAAACCGGAGATACGCAGTATTTT